These T cell receptor beta chains were read from a single sample in a study of blood T cell repertoires in COVID-19. Profiled with immunoSEQ multiplex PCR; TCRdb holds only in-frame clones, not every one. The table has hundreds of thousands of clones, around 84% seen once. Specimen: PBMCs or T cells enriched from blood (not recorded which). Every receptor here comes from a man between 40 and 49 years old who had been exposed to COVID-19. The CDR3 runs from the conserved cysteine through the conserved F or W. The order of the fields is clone size, V gene, D gene, J gene, CDR3 protein, CDR3 DNA. The D gene is left open where the match is weak. Clone size is shown for a subset of rows, as once, few, many or a class of expanded clone.

-	TRBV28	TRBD2	TRBJ2-7	CASSLAGLASNSYEQYF	TGTGCCAGCAGTTTAGCGGGACTAGCGTCAAACTCCTACGAGCAGTACTTC
once	TRBV18	TRBD1	TRBJ1-5	CASSQTDRPVGQPQHF	TGTGCCAGCTCACAAACGGACAGGCCAGTGGGTCAGCCCCAGCATTTT
many	TRBV12-3/TRBV12-4	-	TRBJ1-2	CASSHRGGYGYTF	TGTGCCAGCAGTCATAGAGGGGGCTATGGCTACACCTTC
-	TRBV25-1	-	TRBJ1-3	CASSPDRIPSGNTIYF	TGTGCCAGCAGCCCCGACAGGATACCCTCTGGAAACACCATATATTTT
-	TRBV5-1	TRBD2	TRBJ2-2	CASSLSLAGAGELFF	TGCGCCAGCAGCTTGAGCTTAGCGGGAGCCGGGGAGCTGTTTTTT
-	TRBV6-1	TRBD1	TRBJ2-7	CASSDGTGGSYEQYF	TGTGCCAGCAGTGATGGGACAGGGGGCTCCTACGAGCAGTACTTC
-	TRBV10-1	-	TRBJ2-3	CASSGQAPDTQYF	TGCGCCAGCAGTGGACAAGCACCAGATACGCAGTATTTT
-	TRBV3-1/TRBV3-2	-	TRBJ2-2	CASSIREKPGELFF	TGTGCCAGCAGCATCCGGGAGAAACCTGGGGAGCTGTTTTTT
once	TRBV10-2	TRBD2	TRBJ2-7	CASRVDGGLYF	TGCGCCAGCAGAGTGGACGGGGGGTTGTACTTC
-	TRBV29-1	TRBD1	TRBJ1-1	CSVSRGTGNTEAFF	TGCAGCGTTTCGAGGGGGACAGGGAACACTGAAGCTTTCTTT
-	TRBV30	-	TRBJ2-5	CAWRSSMTQYF	TGTGCCTGGAGGAGTTCGATGACCCAGTACTTC
-	TRBV7-6	TRBD1	TRBJ2-5	CASSRGQGGFQTQYF	TGTGCCAGCAGCCGTGGACAGGGGGGATTTCAGACCCAGTACTTC
-	TRBV27	TRBD2	TRBJ2-7	CASSGYGTSEAYEQYF	TGTGCCAGCAGCGGGTACGGGACTAGCGAAGCCTACGAGCAGTACTTC
-	TRBV3-1/TRBV3-2	-	TRBJ2-7	CASSRGSREQYF	TGTGCCAGCAGCCGAGGGAGCCGCGAGCAGTACTTC
-	TRBV5-1	TRBD1	TRBJ1-1	CASSLERTGDTEAFF	TGCGCCAGCAGCTTGGAGCGGACAGGCGACACTGAAGCTTTCTTT
-	TRBV5-1	TRBD1	TRBJ2-7	CASSFTGGSYEQYF	TGCGCCAGCAGCTTTACAGGGGGCTCCTACGAGCAGTACTTC
once	TRBV5-1	-	TRBJ2-1	CASSPGTAGNEQFF	TGCGCCAGCAGCCCAGGGACCGCGGGGAATGAGCAGTTCTTC
-	TRBV6-6	-	TRBJ2-7	CAATGSYEQYF	TGTGCCGCCACAGGGTCCTACGAGCAGTACTTC
-	TRBV2	TRBD2	TRBJ2-1	CASRSGSINEQFF	TGTGCCAGCAGGAGCGGGAGCATCAATGAGCAGTTCTTC
-	TRBV15	-	TRBJ1-2	CATSSLTDGGYGYTF	TGTGCCACCAGCAGCTTGACCGATGGAGGCTATGGCTACACCTTC
-	TRBV4-1	-	TRBJ2-4	CASSHLSIAKNIQYF	TGCGCCAGCAGCCACCTGAGTATAGCCAAAAACATTCAGTACTTC
once	TRBV12-5	TRBD2	TRBJ2-3	CASGLFVIAGAPDTQYF	TGTGCTAGTGGTTTATTCGTGATAGCGGGAGCCCCCGATACGCAGTATTTT
-	TRBV18	-	TRBJ1-2	CASSPPRRGYGYTF	TGTGCCAGCTCACCACCGCGAAGGGGTTATGGCTACACCTTC
-	TRBV27	TRBD1	TRBJ2-7	CASRFGQGPFYSSYEQYF	TGTGCCAGCAGATTCGGACAGGGTCCTTTTTATAGCTCCTACGAGCAGTACTTC
-	TRBV11-2	TRBD1	TRBJ2-5	CASSVLLGGAETQYF	TGTGCCAGCAGCGTACTTCTAGGGGGCGCGGAGACCCAGTACTTC
-	TRBV6-5	-	TRBJ2-1	CASSSSEYNEQFF	TGTGCCAGCAGTTCCTCGGAGTACAATGAGCAGTTCTTC
-	TRBV6-5	TRBD1	TRBJ1-6	CASLPMRDSPSPLHF	TGTGCCAGCCTCCCCATGAGGGACAGCCCCTCACCCCTCCACTTT
many	TRBV7-9	-	TRBJ2-7	CASSLRMGSEQYF	TGTGCCAGCAGCCTACGCATGGGCAGCGAGCAGTACTTC